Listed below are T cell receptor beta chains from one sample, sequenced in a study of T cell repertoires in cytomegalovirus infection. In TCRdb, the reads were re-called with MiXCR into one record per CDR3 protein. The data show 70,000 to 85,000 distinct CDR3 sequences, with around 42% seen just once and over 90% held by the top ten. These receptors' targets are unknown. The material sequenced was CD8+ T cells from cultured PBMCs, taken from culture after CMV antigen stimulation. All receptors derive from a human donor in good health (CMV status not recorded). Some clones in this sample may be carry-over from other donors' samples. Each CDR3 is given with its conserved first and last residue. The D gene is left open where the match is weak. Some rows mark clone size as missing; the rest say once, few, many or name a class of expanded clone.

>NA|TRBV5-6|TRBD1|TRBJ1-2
TGTGCCAGCAGCTTGCAGGGGGCTGAGACTAACTATGGCTACACCTTC
CASSLQGAETNYGYTF
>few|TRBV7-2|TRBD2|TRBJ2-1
TGTGCCAGCAGCTCCACTCGGACTAGCCTTAGCTCCTACAATGAGCAGTTCTTC
CASSSTRTSLSSYNEQFF
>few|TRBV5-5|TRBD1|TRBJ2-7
TGTGCCAGCAGCTTCGGGACAGGGGGTTATGAGCAGTACTTC
CASSFGTGGYEQYF
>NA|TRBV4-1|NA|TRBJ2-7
TGCGCCAGCAGCCCGACAGGCTACGAGCAGTACTTC
CASSPTGYEQYF
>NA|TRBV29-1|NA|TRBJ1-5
TGCAGCGTTGCTTCAGGGGCTTTTAATCAGCCCCAGCATTTT
CSVASGAFNQPQHF
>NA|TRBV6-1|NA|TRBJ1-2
TGTGCCAGCATTATGGGGGCTGGCTACACCTTC
CASIMGAGYTF
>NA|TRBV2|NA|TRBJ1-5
TGTGCCAGCAGTGACCCCAGGGCGAGCAATCAGCCCCAGCATTTT
CASSDPRASNQPQHF
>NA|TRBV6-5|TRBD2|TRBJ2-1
TGTGCCAGCAGTTTCCTAGCGGAATACAATGAGCAGTTCTTC
CASSFLAEYNEQFF
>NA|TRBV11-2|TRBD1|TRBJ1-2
TGTGCCAGCAGGCCAGGGGGCTCGTGGGATGGCTACACCTTC
CASRPGGSWDGYTF
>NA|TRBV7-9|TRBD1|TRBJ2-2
TGTGCCAGCATACCGGGACAGGGGATAACCGGGGAGCTGTTTTTT
CASIPGQGITGELFF
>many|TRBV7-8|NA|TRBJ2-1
TGTGCCAGCAGCTTACAGTTGCGGGATGAGCAGTTCTTC
CASSLQLRDEQFF
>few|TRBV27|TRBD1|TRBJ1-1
TGTGCCAGCAGTCCCACCGGGACAGGGGGCGAAGCTTTCTTT
CASSPTGTGGEAFF
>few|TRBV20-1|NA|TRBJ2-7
TGCAGTGCTAGAGCCCTATTGCACAGTGATTTTAACGAGCAGTACTTC
CSARALLHSDFNEQYF
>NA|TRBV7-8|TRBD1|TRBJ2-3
TGTGCCAGCAGCTTACCCGGACAGGGATTCGACACAGATACGCAGTATTTT
CASSLPGQGFDTDTQYF
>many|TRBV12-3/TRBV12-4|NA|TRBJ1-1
TGTGCCAGCAGTGTATTATCGGTACTCACTGAAGCTTTCTTT
CASSVLSVLTEAFF
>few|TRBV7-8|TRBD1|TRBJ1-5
TGTGCCAGCAGCTTAGGAATGGGGGACAGGGGGCAAGTTAACAATCAGCCCCAGCATTTT
CASSLGMGDRGQVNNQPQHF
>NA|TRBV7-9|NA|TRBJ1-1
TGTGCCAGCAGCTTAGCGGCGGGTGAAGCTTTCTTT
CASSLAAGEAFF
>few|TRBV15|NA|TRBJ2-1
TGTGCCACCAGCCGAGACAGGCCTGAGGTAATCTACAATGAGCAGTTCTTC
CATSRDRPEVIYNEQFF
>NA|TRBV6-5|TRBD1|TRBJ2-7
TGTGCCAGCAGCCGACAGGGGGGATCCTACGAGCAGTACTTC
CASSRQGGSYEQYF
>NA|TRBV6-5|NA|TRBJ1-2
TGTGCCAGCAGTTACTCGAGGGAGGACACTAACTATGGCTACACCTTC
CASSYSREDTNYGYTF
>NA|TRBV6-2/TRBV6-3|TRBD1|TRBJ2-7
TGTGCCAGCAGCGCCGCGACAGGGACCTCCTACGAGCAGTACTTC
CASSAATGTSYEQYF
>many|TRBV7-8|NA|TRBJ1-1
TGTGCCAGCAGCTTAGCAAGGAGTCAGTACGGTGAAGCTTTCTTT
CASSLARSQYGEAFF
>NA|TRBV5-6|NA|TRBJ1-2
TGTGCCAGCCGCGAGGAGATAGACTATGGCTACACCTTC
CASREEIDYGYTF
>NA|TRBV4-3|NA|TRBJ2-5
TGCGCCAGCAGCCAAGATCGAGGTTTTCAAGAGACCCAGTACTTC
CASSQDRGFQETQYF
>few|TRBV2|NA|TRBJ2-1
TGTGCCAGCAGTCCCACTACCGTCTCCTACAATGAGCAGTTCTTC
CASSPTTVSYNEQFF
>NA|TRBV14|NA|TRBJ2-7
TGTGCCAGCAGCCAAGGTCTGGGGGCCTACGAGCAGTACTTC
CASSQGLGAYEQYF
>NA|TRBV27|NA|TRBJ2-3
TGTGCCAGCAGTTCACTCAACCCAGCGAAGAATACGCAGTATTTT
CASSSLNPAKNTQYF
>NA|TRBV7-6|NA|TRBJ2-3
TGTGCCAGCAGCTTTTTTGATAGTGGGAGCACAGATACGCAGTATTTT
CASSFFDSGSTDTQYF
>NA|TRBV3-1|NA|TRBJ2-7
TGTGCCAGCAGCCAAGAGATGGGACACTACGAGCAGTACTTC
CASSQEMGHYEQYF
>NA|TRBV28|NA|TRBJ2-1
TGTGCCAGCAGTTTATCTAGGGGCTACAATGAGCAGTTCTTC
CASSLSRGYNEQFF
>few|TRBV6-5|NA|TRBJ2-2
TGTGCCAGCAGTTACGGGGCATTTAGTGAGAACACCGGGGAGCTGTTTTTT
CASSYGAFSENTGELFF
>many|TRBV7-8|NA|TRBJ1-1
TGTGCCAGCAGCTCGGAGGCGGGAGTCAACACTGAAGCTTTCTTT
CASSSEAGVNTEAFF
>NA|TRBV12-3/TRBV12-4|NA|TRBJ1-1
TGTGCCAGCAGTTCATGGGACGTCCGGTTCGCTGAAGCTTTCTTT
CASSSWDVRFAEAFF